This T cell receptor beta chain stems from a study of blood T cell repertoires in COVID-19. For the study at large: Acute and convalescent COVID-19 specimens originated in the United States, Italy and Spain.

Data came from immunoSEQ multiplex PCR; TCRdb stores just in-frame clones and leaves some out. The top ten hold around 10% of the sample, which has 160,000 or so clones, around 81% seen once. The sequence came from a man aged 55 to 70 with active or convalescent COVID-19. The sequenced material came from peripheral blood.

CDR3 coding DNA: TGTGCCAGCAGTCCTACAGGGGGTCTCGTAGATACGCAGTATTTT. Translation gives CASSPTGGLVDTQYF. The chain recombines TRBV11-3 with TRBJ2-3; TRBD1 matches at 8 bases. This CDR3 spans 15 amino acids. Germline-derived CDR1 and CDR2 are SGHNT and YENEEA. Germline trimming cut 6 bases from V and 5 bases from J; bases unmatched to any gene: 10.